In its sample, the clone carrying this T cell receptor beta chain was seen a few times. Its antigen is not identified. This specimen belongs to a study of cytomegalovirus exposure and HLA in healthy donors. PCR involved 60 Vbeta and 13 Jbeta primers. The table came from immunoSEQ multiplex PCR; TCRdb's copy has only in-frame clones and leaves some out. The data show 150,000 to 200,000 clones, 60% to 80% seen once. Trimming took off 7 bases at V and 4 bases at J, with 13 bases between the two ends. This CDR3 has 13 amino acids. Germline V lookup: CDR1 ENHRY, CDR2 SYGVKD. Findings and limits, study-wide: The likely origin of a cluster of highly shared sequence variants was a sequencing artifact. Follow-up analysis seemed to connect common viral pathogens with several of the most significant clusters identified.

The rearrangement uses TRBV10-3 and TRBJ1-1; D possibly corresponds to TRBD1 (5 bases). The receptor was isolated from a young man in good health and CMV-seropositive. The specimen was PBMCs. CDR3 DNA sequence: TGTGCCATCACCCCGGGGGGGTCCACTGAAGCTTTCTTT. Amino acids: CAITPGGSTEAFF.